This TCR beta chain was recorded in a study of PD-L1 blockade in urothelial cancer. On the study more broadly: At 3 weeks (second dose) and 6 weeks after starting treatment, blood was analyzed. A median approximately 140,000 T cells were found in blood samples.

Some clones are missing from TCRdb's copy, which holds only in-frame ones; the method was immunoSEQ multiplex PCR. Of about 74,000 clones in the sample, approximately 80% are singletons; the top ten hold about 4.7%. In its sample, this clone was seen once. Its matching antigen is unknown. Study-level points and caveats: Durable-benefit patients expanded tumor-associated blood clones more at 3 weeks. Pretreatment blood TCR clonality under the median forecast improved survival.

The CDR3 contains 16 residues. Per the germline V gene, CDR1 is SGHRS and CDR2 is YFSETQ. V trimming: 7 bases; J trimming: 5 bases; junction bases outside the gene matches: 16. Sequenced here: PBMCs, sampled around atezolizumab (anti-PD-L1) treatment. The source is a man in his sixties or seventies with urothelial cancer. The chain recombines TRBV5-1 with TRBJ2-7; the match to TRBD2 covers 9 bases. CDR3 coding DNA: TGCGCCAGCGGCTCCGGACTAGCGCCTCAGATCCACGAGCAGTACTTC. Its translation: CASGSGLAPQIHEQYF.